The 21 T cell receptor beta chains below were found in one sample sequenced in a study of neoadjuvant anti-PD-1 for oral cavity cancer. Time point meaning: after neoadjuvant nivolumab, at surgical resection. Measured with immunoSEQ multiplex PCR; TCRdb has only the in-frame clones, and not every one. The table includes 14,000 or so clones, about 73% detected once. The material was PBMCs, obtained after nivolumab (anti-PD-1) treatment. The receptors were gathered from a person aged 35-79 years with oral cavity squamous cell carcinoma.

The chain links TRBV6-6 to TRBJ2-1; D is perhaps TRBD1 (6 bases). Trimming took 10 bases from V and 9 from J, leaving 16 bases between them. The CDR3 sequence is 12 residues long. CDR1 and CDR2 from the germline V gene are MNHNY and SVGAGI (reference sequence). The chain's CDR3 is CATYSGVGEQFF. The CDR3 nucleotides read TGTGCCACCTATTCAGGGGTTGGTGAGCAGTTCTTC.

The V and J genes are TRBV10-3 and TRBJ2-7; 9 nucleotides agree with TRBD1. V shed 6 bases, J shed 6 bases, and the junction held 9 bases outside the gene matches. CDR1 is ENHRY, CDR2 SYGVKD, per germline. The CDR3 extends over 14 amino acids. This CDR3 is CAISRDRDLSEQYF. DNA of the CDR3: TGTGCCATCAGCCGGGACAGGGATTTGTCCGAGCAGTACTTC.

This chain uses TRBV6-5 with TRBJ1-4; D is unresolved. The CDR3 is 14 residues long. Between the trimmed V and J ends, which lost 5 bases and 1 base, there was a span of 8 bases. CDR1 and CDR2 (germline): MNHEY, SVGAGI. CDR3 DNA sequence: TGTGCCAGCAGTCGATCGATAACTAATGAAAAACTGTTTTTT. Protein: CASSRSITNEKLFF.

The chain has TRBV5-1 and TRBJ2-3; 8 bases agree with TRBD2. CDR3 length: 16 residues. Germline loops: CDR1 SGHRS, CDR2 YFSETQ. V dropped 0 bases and J dropped 0; count of bases not matched to a gene: 3. In DNA form, the CDR3 reads TGCGCCAGCAGCTTGGTAGCGGGGATTAGCACAGATACGCAGTATTTT. Protein sequence: CASSLVAGISTDTQYF.

The chain carries TRBV5-6 and TRBJ2-7; TRBD2 matches 10 bases. With V trimmed by 4 bases and J by 2 bases, 3 bases remained unmatched. Germline lookup yields CDR1 SGHDT and CDR2 YYEEEE. The CDR3 runs to 14 residues. This CDR3 reads CASSDSGRTYEQYF. DNA of the CDR3: TGTGCCAGCAGCGATAGCGGGAGGACCTACGAGCAGTACTTC.

The V and J genes are TRBV5-1 and TRBJ2-1, with D possibly being TRBD2 (6 bases). CDR1 and CDR2 from the germline V gene are SGHRS and YFSETQ. The V gene lost 3 bases and the J gene lost 1 base, with 11 bases spanning the gap. CDR3 size: 15 residues. Here the CDR3 reads CASSWDLTSYNEQFF. CDR3 bases: TGCGCCAGCAGCTGGGACTTAACATCCTACAATGAGCAGTTCTTC.

The rearrangement uses TRBV7-3 and TRBJ1-1; D is uncertain. Between the trimmed V and J ends, which lost 1 base and 6 bases, there was a span of 12 bases. The length of the CDR3 is 14 residues. Germline V CDR1 and CDR2: SGHTA, FQGTGA. The CDR3 DNA follows: TGTGCCAGCAGCTTAAGGGGTAGTGAGTCTGAAGCTTTCTTT. Amino acid sequence: CASSLRGSESEAFF.

This chain links TRBV2 with TRBJ2-5; 7 bases agree with TRBD2. Germline V gene data show CDR1 as SNHLY and CDR2 as FYNNEI. The V gene end was trimmed by 9 bases and the J gene end by 4 bases; junction bases not matched to a gene: 5. The CDR3 totals 12 residues. DNA for the CDR3: TGTGCCAGGGGAGGGTCGGGAGAGACCCAGTACTTC. It specifies CARGGSGETQYF.

The rearrangement links TRBV2 to TRBJ1-4, with 7 positions matching TRBD1. The CDR3 loop spans 14 amino acids. Germline-derived CDR1 and CDR2 are SNHLY and FYNNEI. Trimming took 3 bases from V and 7 from J; bases not matched to a gene: 5. The CDR3 region has the DNA TGTGCCAGCAGTGAGGGGACAGTCGGTGAAAAACTGTTTTTT. This encodes CASSEGTVGEKLFF.

The CDR3, as DNA: TGTGCCAGCGAGAGCGGGAGCTCCTACGAGCAGTACTTC. It yields the protein CASESGSSYEQYF. This chain uses TRBV2 with TRBJ2-7; 8 positions agree with TRBD2. The trim removed 8 bases at V and 0 bases at J, leaving 3 bases unmatched. Per germline, CDR1 SNHLY and CDR2 FYNNEI. This CDR3 comprises 13 residues.

This clone was observed a single time. This chain uses TRBV29-1 with TRBJ2-7, with 7 bases matching TRBD1. The CDR3 sequence is 15 residues long. Germline CDR1 and CDR2: SQVTM and ANQGSEA. With V trimmed by 0 bases and J by 2 bases, 7 bases remained unmatched. The CDR3 loop is CSVEDEGGATYEQYF. The CDR3 coding sequence is TGCAGCGTTGAAGATGAAGGGGGCGCAACCTACGAGCAGTACTTC.

This chain connects TRBV5-1 to TRBJ2-1; 8 bases agree with TRBD1. Germline CDR1 and CDR2: SGHRS and YFSETQ. After removal of 0 bases from V and 6 bases from J, the junction contained 8 bases not matched to a gene. CDR3 length: 16 residues. DNA of the CDR3: TGCGCCAGCAGCTTGGGTCGGCAGGGGGCAGTCAATGAGCAGTTCTTC. This encodes CASSLGRQGAVNEQFF.

The chain combines TRBV6-6 with TRBJ2-5; D gene uncertain. The V gene's germline CDR1 is MNHNY and CDR2 SVGAGI (reference sequence). Trimming stripped 6 bases from V and 5 bases from J, with 10 bases between. There are 12 residues in the CDR3. CDR3 amino acids: CASSTDRETQYF. Written as DNA, the CDR3 is TGTGCCAGCAGCACCGACCGGGAGACCCAGTACTTC.

This chain uses TRBV9 with TRBJ2-7; no clear D gene. CDR1 is SGDLS and CDR2 is YYNGEE in the germline V gene. Trimming stripped 0 bases from V and 5 bases from J, with 9 bases between. The CDR3 runs 13 residues. For the CDR3, the DNA is TGTGCCAGCAGCGTAGCCCCCAAGGACGAGCAGTACTTC. It translates to CASSVAPKDEQYF.

V and J are TRBV20-1 and TRBJ1-1; weak D call: TRBD1 (5 bases). Germline loops: CDR1 DFQATT, CDR2 SNEGSKA (reference sequence). V was cut by 5 bases and J by 10 bases, with 14 bases left in between. The CDR3 spans 11 residues. The DNA for the CDR3 is TGCAGTGCTGACGGGACCCTAGTAGCTTTCTTT. This sequence encodes CSADGTLVAFF.

The chain links TRBV7-9 to TRBJ2-5; TRBD2 matches 7 bases. Germline lookup yields CDR1 SEHNR and CDR2 FQNEAQ (reference sequence). The V and J ends lost 1 base and 5 bases, in that order; junction bases with no gene match: 7. The CDR3 consists of 15 residues. The CDR3 spells CASSLGGGREETQYF. The DNA for the CDR3 is TGTGCCAGCAGCTTAGGTGGAGGGAGGGAGGAGACCCAGTACTTC.

There are a few counts of this clone. A read error may produce the germline difference seen at one junction end. The chain combines TRBV5-1 with TRBJ2-5; 13 positions match TRBD2. This CDR3 contains 16 residues. Germline CDR1 reads SGHRS; CDR2 reads YFSETQ. CDR3 nucleotide sequence: TGCGCCAGCAGCCCTGGAGGGACTAGCGGGGAAGAGAGCCAGTACTTC. This gives the protein CASSPGGTSGEESQYF.

The rearrangement joins TRBV10-1 to TRBJ2-7, with D perhaps matching TRBD1 (5 bases). Per germline, CDR1 WNHNN and CDR2 SYGVQD (reference sequence). The CDR3 loop spans 14 amino acids. Trimming pared 8 bases from V and 4 bases from J, leaving 18 bases between. In DNA form, the CDR3 reads TGCGCCAGCCCCCCAGCAGGGCCCAGGTACGAGCAGTACTTC. It codes for CASPPAGPRYEQYF.

The gene calls are TRBV11-3 and TRBJ2-1, with TRBD1 as a possible D gene (6 bases). The CDR3 sequence is 15 residues long. Deletions cut 2 bases from V and 6 bases from J, with 14 bases between. Per germline, CDR1 SGHNT and CDR2 YENEEA. The CDR3 DNA sequence: TGTGCCAGCAGCTTAAGGGATCAGGGGTCCAATGAGCAGTTCTTC. This sequence encodes CASSLRDQGSNEQFF.

J is TRBJ2-3 and V is TRBV5-1, with D unclear. Looked up from germline, CDR1 is SGHRS and CDR2 is YFSETQ. Trimming took off 4 bases at V and 0 bases at J, with 12 bases between the two ends. This CDR3 has 15 residues. As DNA, the CDR3 is TGCGCCAGCAGCGGGTGGACCTCTAGCACAGATACGCAGTATTTT. Translated, it gives CASSGWTSSTDTQYF.

The genes are TRBV2 and TRBJ2-1, with TRBD2 matching over 7 bases. The germline V gene has CDR1 SNHLY and CDR2 FYNNEI. V was clipped by 6 bases and J by 5 bases; unmatched bases: 10. This CDR3 is built from 15 residues. CDR3: CASSPGTIANNEQFF. The CDR3 DNA reads TGTGCCAGCAGCCCCGGGACTATTGCTAACAATGAGCAGTTCTTC.